The 25 T cell receptor beta chains given below trace back to one sample, sequenced in a study of blood T cells in healthy people across ages. Combining a sample-barcoded 5' primer with a J-beta primer mix, a second PCR ran for about 6 to 12 cycles. MiXCR, run by TCRdb on the 5' RACE reads, gives a single entry per CDR3 protein. The table has around 1.7 million distinct CDR3 sequences, 28% seen once. Sequencing input: blood. The receptor set was obtained from a woman younger than 45 in good health.

The chain joins TRBV7-8 to TRBJ2-1, with 10 bases fitting TRBD2. The CDR3 is 21 amino acids. J lost 4 bases, V lost 5 bases, and 23 bases had no gene match. Germline V gives CDR1 SGHVS, CDR2 FQNEAQ. This chain's CDR3 is CASSPSGFRRSRTSGYNEQFF. CDR3 coding DNA: TGTGCCAGCAGCCCCAGCGGATTTCGGCGGTCCCGGACTAGCGGTTACAATGAGCAGTTCTTC.

This rearrangement joins TRBV30 to TRBJ2-1; 9 bases fit TRBD2. Germline V gene data show CDR1 as GTSNPN and CDR2 as SVGIG (reference sequence). CDR3 length: 15 amino acids. The trim removed 4 bases at V and 5 bases at J, leaving 9 bases unmatched. Here the CDR3 reads CAWTIMGLADNEQFF. The CDR3 region has the DNA TGTGCCTGGACCATAATGGGACTAGCAGACAATGAGCAGTTCTTC. Using reference TRBV30 and TRBJ2-1 for the parts outside the CDR3, the full variable domain is SQTIHQWPATLVQPVGSPLSLECTVEGTSNPNLYWYRQAAGRGLQLLFYSVGIGQISSEVPQNLSASRPQDRQFILSSKKLLLSDSGFYLCAWTIMGLADNEQFFGPGTRLTVL.

The chain uses TRBV2 and TRBJ1-6; maybe TRBD1 (6 bases). This CDR3 is 12 amino acids long. Germline values: CDR1 SNHLY, CDR2 FYNNEI. The V end was cut by 7 bases, the J end by 7 bases, with 8 bases between. CDR3 bases: TGTGCCAGCAACCAGGGGAATTCACCCCTCCACTTT. Protein sequence: CASNQGNSPLHF.

This clonotype was detected only a few times. The J gene is TRBJ1-1, the V gene TRBV20-1, with TRBD1 matching 7 bases. The CDR3 has 14 amino acids. Trimming cost V 8 bases and J 3 bases; bases outside gene matches: 12. CDR1 and CDR2 (germline): DFQATT, SNEGSKA (reference sequence). The CDR3 here is CSLYYRGRDTEAFF. DNA for the CDR3: TGCAGTCTCTATTACAGGGGCCGCGACACTGAAGCTTTCTTT.

In this sample, this clonotype turned up a few times. CDR3 in DNA: TGTGCCAGCATCTCCCCCCGGCAGGGTTCAAATGAGCAGTTCTTC. Amino acids: CASISPRQGSNEQFF. The rearrangement links TRBV28 to TRBJ2-1, with D tentatively TRBD1 (5 bases). Trimming took off 7 bases at V and 7 bases at J, with 20 bases between the two ends. This CDR3 comprises 15 residues. From germline, CDR1 is MDHEN and CDR2 SYDVKM. The entire variable domain, with the rest obtained from reference TRBV28 and TRBJ2-1, is as follows: DVKVTQSSRYLVKRTGEKVFLECVQDMDHENMFWYRQDPGLGLRLIYFSYDVKMKEKGDIPEGYSVSREKKERFSLILESASTNQTSMYLCASISPRQGSNEQFFGPGTRLTVL.

This rearrangement joins TRBV23-1 to TRBJ2-1, with D perhaps matching TRBD1 or TRBD2 (7 bases each). TRBV23-1 is labeled an ORF, and its function is uncertain. The V end was cut by 9 bases, the J end by 8 bases, with 23 bases between. The CDR3 is 15 amino acids. CDR3 residues: CARELGGGGSYEQFF. CDR3 in DNA: TGCGCCAGAGAACTTGGGGGAGGGGGCAGCTATGAGCAGTTCTTC.

This clonotype was seen a handful of times. The V and J genes are TRBV2 and TRBJ2-3, with D possibly being TRBD2 (6 bases). V was shortened by 3 bases and J by 2 bases, with 12 bases between the two germline ends. The germline CDR1 and CDR2 sequences are SNHLY and FYNNEI. This CDR3 has 15 residues. CDR3 loop: CASSDQRATTDTQYF. The DNA of the CDR3 is TGTGCCAGCAGTGACCAGCGGGCGACCACAGATACGCAGTATTTT.

V is TRBV6-6 and J is TRBJ1-1; D gene uncertain. The germline V gene has CDR1 MNHNY and CDR2 SVGAGI (reference sequence). Trimming removed 5 bases at V and 5 bases at J, with 3 bases between. CDR3 length: 10 residues. This chain's CDR3 is CASSRTEAFF. The CDR3 DNA reads as TGTGCCAGCAGTAGGACTGAAGCTTTCTTT.

At least ten counts were recorded for this clonotype. This rearrangement joins TRBV6-6 to TRBJ2-1, with 10 positions matching TRBD2. V gave up 6 bases and J gave up 8 bases; unmatched junction bases: 10. The CDR3 is made up of 15 amino acids. Germline loops: CDR1 MNHNY, CDR2 SVGAGI (reference sequence). CDR3 sequence reads: CASSHPSGRGDEQFF. The CDR3 DNA follows: TGTGCCAGCAGCCACCCTAGCGGGAGAGGTGATGAGCAGTTCTTC.

This clonotype was seen repeatedly, ten times or more. The chain employs TRBV6-4 and TRBJ2-4; maybe TRBD1 (5 bases). The CDR3 totals 15 residues. CDR1 and CDR2 (germline): MRHNA, SNTAGT. The V end lost 11 bases, the J end lost 3 bases, and 20 bases lay between the germline ends. DNA of the CDR3: TGTGCCGGCCAAGGGGCAACCATCGTCAAAAACATTCAGTACTTC. Protein product: CAGQGATIVKNIQYF.

This clonotype was counted between two and nine times. The chain is built from TRBV12-3 or TRBV12-4 and TRBJ2-5; 11 bases map to TRBD2. V dropped 6 bases and J dropped 4; count of bases not matched to a gene: 13. This CDR3 has 17 amino acids. The CDR3 DNA follows: TGTGCCAGCAGAAAGGGACTAGCGGAATCCCTGGTAGAGACCCAGTACTTC. Translating it yields CASRKGLAESLVETQYF.

For this clonotype: Mismatch with germline at one junction end may stem from a read error. The V gene is TRBV5-4, the J gene TRBJ1-1; a possible D gene is TRBD1 (5 bases). The CDR3 loop spans 16 amino acids. Germline-derived CDR1 and CDR2 are SGHNT and YYREEE (reference sequence). CDR3 coding DNA: TGTACCAGCAGCTTTTGGGGGGGAAGCTTGAACACTGAAGCTTTCTTT. Translation: CTSSFWGGSLNTEAFF.

At least ten counts were recorded for this clonotype. V gene TRBV2 combines with J gene TRBJ2-7; 10 positions match TRBD1. Germline V gene data show CDR1 as SNHLY and CDR2 as FYNNEI. The CDR3 loop spans 13 amino acids. V trimming: 7 bases; J trimming: 3 bases; junction bases outside the gene matches: 3. The CDR3 is CASTRTGGYEQYF. Written as DNA, the CDR3 is TGTGCCAGCACCCGGACAGGGGGCTACGAGCAGTACTTC.

There are many counts of this clonotype. The chain joins TRBV12-3 or TRBV12-4 to TRBJ1-1; TRBD1 is a possible D gene (6 bases). V shed 7 bases and J shed 5 bases, with 17 bases lying between them. This CDR3 is 14 amino acids long. The CDR3 reads CASTSTGRLTEAFF. DNA of the CDR3: TGTGCCAGCACCTCAACAGGGAGATTGACTGAAGCTTTCTTT.

This clonotype was detected a few times. The CDR3 nucleotides read TGCAGTGCTATAAGCACGGGACAGGGTACTCAGCCCCAGCATTTT. Its protein is CSAISTGQGTQPQHF. The V gene is TRBV20-1, the J gene TRBJ1-5, with 9 bases identical to TRBD1. V was clipped by 4 bases and J by 6 bases; unmatched bases: 10. This CDR3 has 15 residues. The germline gives CDR1 DFQATT, CDR2 SNEGSKA (reference sequence).

In the case of this clonotype: An end of the junction does not agree with germline; a read error may underlie this. V is TRBV13 and J is TRBJ2-3; tentative D call: TRBD2 (6 bases). Germline CDR1 PRHDT, CDR2 FYEKMQ (reference sequence). This CDR3 has 16 amino acids. The CDR3 loop reads CASSRPEEGSTDTQYF. The CDR3 nucleotides read TGTGCCAGCAGCCGACCAGAGGAGGGGTCAACAGATACTCAGTATTTT.

Worth noting for this clonotype: This is likely a read error, given that the CDR3 carries no conserved phenylalanine or tryptophan at its end. V is TRBV4-2 and J is TRBJ2-3; 13 nucleotides agree with TRBD2. CDR1 is LGHNA and CDR2 is YNFKEQ in the germline V gene. The CDR3 consists of 18 residues. V was clipped by 4 bases and J by 4 bases; unmatched bases: 11. The CDR3 loop reads CASSPHALTSGGADTQYC. The CDR3 nucleotides read TGTGCCAGCAGCCCGCACGCCTTAACTAGCGGGGGGGCAGATACGCAGTATTGT.

Ten or more counts support this clonotype. The V gene is TRBV20-1, the J gene TRBJ2-7; the D gene is possibly TRBD2 (5 bases). V lost 4 bases and J lost 3, with 16 bases in between. The length of the CDR3 is 14 residues. Germline CDR1 is DFQATT and CDR2 is SNEGSKA (reference sequence). The DNA for the CDR3 is TGCAGTGCTACTGGTGGACTGAAGAACTACGAGCAGTACTTC. Encoded protein: CSATGGLKNYEQYF.

In its sample, this clonotype was seen many times. The chain links TRBV12-3 or TRBV12-4 to TRBJ2-5; D call uncertain. This CDR3 has 12 amino acids. Trimming shortened V by 6 bases and J by 4 bases, and 9 bases separated the two germline ends. CDR3 in DNA: TGTGCCAGCAGCTTTGTGCGAGAGACCCAGTACTTC. It translates to CASSFVRETQYF.

In regard to this clonotype: Since no conserved phenylalanine or tryptophan closes the CDR3, a read error is the likely cause. The V gene is TRBV7-7, the J gene TRBJ2-3; D tentatively fits TRBD1 or TRBD2 (5 bases each). CDR3 length equals 15 residues. Trimming removed 5 bases from V and 2 bases from J, with 14 bases in between. CDR1 SSHAT and CDR2 FNYEAQ come from the germline V gene (reference sequence). CDR3 nucleotides: TGTGCCAGCAGCCGATCCGGGACCCTCACAGATACGCAGTATTTG. Amino acid sequence: CASSRSGTLTDTQYL.

The chain has TRBV7-2 and TRBJ2-1, with 7 positions matching TRBD2. The V and J ends lost 1 base and 7 bases, in that order; junction bases with no gene match: 10. The germline gives CDR1 SGHTA, CDR2 FQGNSA. This CDR3 comprises 16 residues. The CDR3 bases are TGTGCCAGCAGCTTAGAATCTGGGACTACAATAAATGAGCAGTTCTTC. Amino acid sequence: CASSLESGTTINEQFF.

The chain carries TRBV12-3 or TRBV12-4 and TRBJ2-4; TRBD2 might be the D (5 bases). The CDR3 totals 12 residues. V was shortened by 6 bases and J by 13 bases, with 16 bases between the two germline ends. CDR3 protein: CASSPPDGEQYF. The CDR3 coding sequence is TGTGCCAGCAGCCCCCCGGATGGGGAGCAGTACTTC.

The sample holds many counts of this clonotype. The gene calls are TRBV12-3 or TRBV12-4 and TRBJ2-4; D perhaps matches TRBD2 (6 bases). V lost 10 bases and J lost 2, with 21 bases in between. The CDR3 length is 16 residues. The chain's CDR3 is CAIDVLRGSTKNIQYF. The DNA of the CDR3 is TGTGCCATCGACGTACTACGGGGGTCAACCAAAAACATTCAGTACTTC.

The chain recombines TRBV18 with TRBJ1-1; D unresolved. Per the germline V gene, CDR1 is KGHSH and CDR2 is LQKENI. The CDR3 has 16 residues. Trimming shortened V by 1 base and J by 0 bases, and 12 bases separated the two germline ends. CDR3 in DNA: TGTGCCAGCTCACCACGACAATCGGTACTGAACACTGAAGCTTTCTTT. Amino acid sequence: CASSPRQSVLNTEAFF.

This clonotype has more than one count but fewer than ten. The chain carries TRBV6-2 or TRBV6-3 and TRBJ2-1; D gene ambiguous. The CDR3 runs 13 residues. V shed 7 bases and J shed 4 bases, with 11 bases lying between them. Germline CDR1 MNHEY, CDR2 SVGEGT. The DNA of the CDR3 is TGTGCCAGCACTCGGTGGCAATACAATGAGCAGTTCTTC. It specifies CASTRWQYNEQFF.